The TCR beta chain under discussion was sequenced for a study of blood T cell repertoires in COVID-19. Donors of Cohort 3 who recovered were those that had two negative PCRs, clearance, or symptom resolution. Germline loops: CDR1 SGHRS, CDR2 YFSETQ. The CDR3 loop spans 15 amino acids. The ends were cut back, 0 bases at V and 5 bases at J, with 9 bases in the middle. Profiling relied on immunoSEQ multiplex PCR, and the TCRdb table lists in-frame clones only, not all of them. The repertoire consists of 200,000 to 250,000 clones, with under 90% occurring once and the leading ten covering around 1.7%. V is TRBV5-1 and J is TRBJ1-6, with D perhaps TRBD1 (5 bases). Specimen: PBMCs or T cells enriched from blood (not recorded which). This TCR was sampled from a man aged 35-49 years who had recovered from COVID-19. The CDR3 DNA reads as TGCGCCAGCAGCTTGGCGGGCAGGGATAATTCACCCCTCCACTTT. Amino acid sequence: CASSLAGRDNSPLHF.